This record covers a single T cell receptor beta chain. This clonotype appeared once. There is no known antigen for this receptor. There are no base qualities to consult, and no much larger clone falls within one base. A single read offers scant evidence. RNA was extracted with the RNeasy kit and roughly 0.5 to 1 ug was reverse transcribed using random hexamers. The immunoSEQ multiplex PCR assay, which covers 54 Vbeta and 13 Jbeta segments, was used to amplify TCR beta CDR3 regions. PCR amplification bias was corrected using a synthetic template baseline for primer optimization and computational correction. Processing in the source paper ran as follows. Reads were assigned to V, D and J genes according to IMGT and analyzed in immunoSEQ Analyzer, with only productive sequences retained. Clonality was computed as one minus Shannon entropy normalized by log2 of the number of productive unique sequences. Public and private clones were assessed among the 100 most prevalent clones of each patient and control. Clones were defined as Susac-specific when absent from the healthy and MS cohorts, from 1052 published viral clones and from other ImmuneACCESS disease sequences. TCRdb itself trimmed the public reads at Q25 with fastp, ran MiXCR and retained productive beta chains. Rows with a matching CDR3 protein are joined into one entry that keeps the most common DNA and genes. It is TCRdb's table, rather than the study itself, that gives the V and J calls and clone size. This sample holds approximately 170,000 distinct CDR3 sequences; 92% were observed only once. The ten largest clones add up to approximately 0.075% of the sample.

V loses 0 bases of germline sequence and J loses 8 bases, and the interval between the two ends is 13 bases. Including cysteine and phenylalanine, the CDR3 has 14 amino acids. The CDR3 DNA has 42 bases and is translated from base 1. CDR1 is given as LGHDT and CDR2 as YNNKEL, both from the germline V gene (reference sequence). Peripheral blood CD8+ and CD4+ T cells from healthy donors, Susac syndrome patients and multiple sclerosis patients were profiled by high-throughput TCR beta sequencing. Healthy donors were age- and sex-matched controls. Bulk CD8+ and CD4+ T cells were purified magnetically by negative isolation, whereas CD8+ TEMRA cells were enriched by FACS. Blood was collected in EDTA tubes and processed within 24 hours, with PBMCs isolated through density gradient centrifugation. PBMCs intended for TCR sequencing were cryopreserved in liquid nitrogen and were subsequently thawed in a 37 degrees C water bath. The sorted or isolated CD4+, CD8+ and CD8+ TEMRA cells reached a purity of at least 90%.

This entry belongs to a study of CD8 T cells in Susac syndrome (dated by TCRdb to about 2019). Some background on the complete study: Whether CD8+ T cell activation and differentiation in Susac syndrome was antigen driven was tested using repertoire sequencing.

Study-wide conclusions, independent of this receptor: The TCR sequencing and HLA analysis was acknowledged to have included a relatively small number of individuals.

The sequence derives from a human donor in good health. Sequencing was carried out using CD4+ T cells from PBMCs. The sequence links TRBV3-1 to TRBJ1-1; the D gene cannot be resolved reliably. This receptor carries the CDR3 CASSQDQNHPEAFF. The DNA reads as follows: TGTGCCAGCAGCCAAGATCAGAACCATCCGGAAGCTTTCTTT.